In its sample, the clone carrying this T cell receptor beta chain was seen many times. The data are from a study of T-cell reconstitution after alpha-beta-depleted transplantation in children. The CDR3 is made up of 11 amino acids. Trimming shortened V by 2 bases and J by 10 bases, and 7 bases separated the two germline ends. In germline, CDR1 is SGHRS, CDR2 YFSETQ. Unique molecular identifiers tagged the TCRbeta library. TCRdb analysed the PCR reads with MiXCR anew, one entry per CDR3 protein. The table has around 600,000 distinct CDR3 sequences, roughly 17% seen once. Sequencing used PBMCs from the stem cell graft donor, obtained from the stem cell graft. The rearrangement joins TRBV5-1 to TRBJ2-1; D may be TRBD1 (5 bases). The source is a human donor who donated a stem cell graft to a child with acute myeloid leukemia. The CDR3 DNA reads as TGCGCCAGCAGCTTCAAGGGGGAGCAGTTCTTC. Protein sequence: CASSFKGEQFF.